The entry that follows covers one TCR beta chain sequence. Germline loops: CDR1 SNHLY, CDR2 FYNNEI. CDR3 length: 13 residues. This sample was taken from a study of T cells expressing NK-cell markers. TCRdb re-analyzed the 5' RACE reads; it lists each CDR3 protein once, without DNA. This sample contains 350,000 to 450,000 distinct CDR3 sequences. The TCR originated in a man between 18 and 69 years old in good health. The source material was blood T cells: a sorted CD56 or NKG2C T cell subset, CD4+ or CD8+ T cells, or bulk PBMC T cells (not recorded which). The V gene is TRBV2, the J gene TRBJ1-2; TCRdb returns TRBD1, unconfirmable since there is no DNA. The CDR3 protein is CATRRGGGYGYTF.